The source of this T cell receptor (beta chain) is a study of blood T cell repertoires in COVID-19. Study-level information: Italy, Spain and the United States were the sources of the convalescent and acute COVID-19 samples.

Participant-given clinical history determined each cohort assignment. Within the 2 weeks before study entry, each person in the exposed group met a COVID-19 case. Germline V gene sequence: CDR1 MNHNS, CDR2 SASEGT. Trimming shortened V by 4 bases and J by 7 bases, and 19 bases separated the two germline ends. The CDR3 totals 16 residues. Original processing notes: Amplified reference gene primers provided the basis for estimating nucleated cell counts. TCRdb keeps only in-frame clones here, not all; method: immunoSEQ multiplex PCR. The V and J calls and clone size were taken over from that table, and D and trimming were inferred from the DNA. The sample consists of fewer than 350,000 clones, roughly 90% of them appearing once.

This chain joins TRBV6-1 and TRBJ2-2; D might be TRBD1 (6 bases). The sequence was collected from a young woman who had been exposed to COVID-19. What was sequenced was PBMCs or T cells enriched from blood (not recorded which). This CDR3 reads CASSVTTGFPGGELFF. In nucleotides, the CDR3 is TGTGCCAGCAGTGTGACTACAGGGTTTCCGGGCGGGGAGCTGTTTTTT.